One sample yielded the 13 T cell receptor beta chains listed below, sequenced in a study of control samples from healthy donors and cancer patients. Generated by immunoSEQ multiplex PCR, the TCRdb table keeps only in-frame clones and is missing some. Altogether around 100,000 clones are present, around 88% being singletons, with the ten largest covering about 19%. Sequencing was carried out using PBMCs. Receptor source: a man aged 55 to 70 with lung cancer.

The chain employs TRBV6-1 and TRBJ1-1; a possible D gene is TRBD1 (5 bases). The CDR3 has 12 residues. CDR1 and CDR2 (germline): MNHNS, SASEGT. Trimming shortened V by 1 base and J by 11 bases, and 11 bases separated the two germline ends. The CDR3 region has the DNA TGTGCCAGCAGTGAAGGGGGCATACTGGCTTTCTTT. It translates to CASSEGGILAFF.

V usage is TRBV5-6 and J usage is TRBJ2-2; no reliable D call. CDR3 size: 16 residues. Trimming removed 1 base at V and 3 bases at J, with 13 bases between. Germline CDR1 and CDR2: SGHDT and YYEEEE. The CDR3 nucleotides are TGTGCCAGCAGCTTGTTGACTTACCGTTACACCGGGGAGCTGTTTTTT. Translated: CASSLLTYRYTGELFF.

The CDR3 spells CASSEGRGGYEQYF. CDR3 DNA sequence: TGTGCCAGCAGTGAGGGCAGGGGGGGATACGAGCAGTACTTC. The chain carries TRBV6-1 and TRBJ2-7; D is perhaps TRBD1 or TRBD2 (7 bases each). CDR3 length: 14 amino acids. V was cut by 3 bases and J by 4 bases, with 13 bases left in between. Looked up from germline, CDR1 is MNHNS and CDR2 is SASEGT.

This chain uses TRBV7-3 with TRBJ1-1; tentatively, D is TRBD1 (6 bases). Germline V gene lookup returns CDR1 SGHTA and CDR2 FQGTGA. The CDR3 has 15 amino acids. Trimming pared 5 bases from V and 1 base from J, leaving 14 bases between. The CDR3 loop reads CASSVQQGPNTEAFF. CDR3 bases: TGTGCCAGCAGCGTACAACAGGGACCGAACACTGAAGCTTTCTTT.

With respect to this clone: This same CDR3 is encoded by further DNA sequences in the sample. CDR3 region: CASSQGDTEAFF. CDR3 sequence (DNA): TGTGCCAGCAGCCAGGGGGACACTGAAGCTTTCTTT. The genes are TRBV5-5 and TRBJ1-1; 7 positions match TRBD1. Losses at the gene ends were 4 bases for V and 3 bases for J; bases not matched to a gene: 0. Germline V gene sequence: CDR1 SGHKS, CDR2 YYEKEE (reference sequence). CDR3 length: 12 residues.

The CDR3 region is CASSLEQAPNYEQYV. The CDR3, as DNA: TGTGCCAGCAGCTTAGAACAGGCCCCTAATTACGAGCAGTACGTC. The genes are TRBV7-2 and TRBJ2-7, with D perhaps matching TRBD1 (5 bases). The germline V gene has CDR1 SGHTA and CDR2 FQGNSA. The CDR3 extends over 15 amino acids. V lost 1 base, J lost 4 bases, and 14 bases lay in between.

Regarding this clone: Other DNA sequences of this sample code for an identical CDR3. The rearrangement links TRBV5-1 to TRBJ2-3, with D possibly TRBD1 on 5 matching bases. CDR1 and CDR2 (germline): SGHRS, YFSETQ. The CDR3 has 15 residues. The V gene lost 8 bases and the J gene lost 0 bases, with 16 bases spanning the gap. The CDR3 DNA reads TGCGCCAGTTCTCCCTTAGGGGAAAGCACAGATACGCAGTATTTT. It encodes CASSPLGESTDTQYF.

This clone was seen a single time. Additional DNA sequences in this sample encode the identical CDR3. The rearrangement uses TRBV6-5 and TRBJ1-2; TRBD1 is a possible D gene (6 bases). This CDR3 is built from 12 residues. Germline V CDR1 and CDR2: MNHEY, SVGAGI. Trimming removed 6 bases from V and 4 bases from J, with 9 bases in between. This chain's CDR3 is CASRDSLYGYTF. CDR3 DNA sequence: TGTGCCAGCAGGGACAGCCTCTATGGCTACACCTTC.

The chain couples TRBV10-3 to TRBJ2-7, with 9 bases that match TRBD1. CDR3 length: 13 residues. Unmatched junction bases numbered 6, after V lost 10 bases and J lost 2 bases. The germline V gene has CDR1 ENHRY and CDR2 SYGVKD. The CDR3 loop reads CATGRTGAYEQYV. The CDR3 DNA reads TGTGCCACTGGGAGGACAGGGGCCTACGAGCAGTACGTC.

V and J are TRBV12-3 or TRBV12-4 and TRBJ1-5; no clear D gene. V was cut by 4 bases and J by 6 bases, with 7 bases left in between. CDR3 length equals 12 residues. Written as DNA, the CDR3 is TGTGCCAGCAGTTCCTTCAGTCAGCCCCAGCATTTT. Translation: CASSSFSQPQHF.

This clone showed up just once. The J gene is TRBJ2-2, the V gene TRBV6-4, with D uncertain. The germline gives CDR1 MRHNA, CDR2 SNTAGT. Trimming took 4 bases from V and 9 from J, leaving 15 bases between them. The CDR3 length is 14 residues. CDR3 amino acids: CASSVYIEHRELFF. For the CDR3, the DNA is TGTGCCAGCAGTGTCTATATAGAGCACCGGGAGCTGTTTTTT.

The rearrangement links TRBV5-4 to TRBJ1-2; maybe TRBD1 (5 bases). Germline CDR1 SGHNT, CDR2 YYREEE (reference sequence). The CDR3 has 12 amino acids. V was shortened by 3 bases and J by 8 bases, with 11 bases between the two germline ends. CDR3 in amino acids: CASSSGTGGYTF. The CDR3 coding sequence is TGTGCCAGCAGCTCGGGGACCGGGGGCTACACCTTC.

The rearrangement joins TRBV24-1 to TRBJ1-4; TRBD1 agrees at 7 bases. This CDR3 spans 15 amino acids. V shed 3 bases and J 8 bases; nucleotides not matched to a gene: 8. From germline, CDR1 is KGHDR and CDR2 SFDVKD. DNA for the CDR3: TGTGCCACCAGTGATACAGGGGAAGGAAGAGAAAAACTGTTTTTT. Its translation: CATSDTGEGREKLFF.